The 20 T cell receptor beta chains reported below all come from one sample, sequenced in a study of blood T cell repertoires in COVID-19. Profiled with immunoSEQ multiplex PCR; TCRdb holds only in-frame clones, not every one. The profile shows hundreds of thousands of clones, 70% to 90% of them singletons. Material: PBMCs or T cells enriched from blood (not recorded which). The receptors originated from a woman in her thirties or forties who had recovered from COVID-19.

This clone was found once. The chain employs TRBV19 and TRBJ1-1; D unclear. Germline CDR1 is LNHDA and CDR2 is SQIVND (reference sequence). Trimming pared 2 bases from V and 5 bases from J, leaving 12 bases between. CDR3 size: 14 residues. The chain's CDR3 is CASSISAGETEAFF. CDR3 DNA: TGTGCCAGTAGTATATCCGCCGGGGAAACTGAAGCTTTCTTT.

V is TRBV5-8 and J is TRBJ1-6, with a tentative D call TRBD1 (5 bases). V was clipped by 4 bases and J by 4 bases, with 18 bases between them. CDR1 SGHTS and CDR2 YDEGEE come from the germline V gene. This CDR3 comprises 17 residues. The CDR3 sequence is CASSRRGGVGYNSPLHF. Written as DNA, the CDR3 is TGTGCCAGCAGCCGAAGGGGAGGGGTTGGGTATAATTCACCCCTCCACTTT.

The rearrangement uses TRBV28 and TRBJ2-2; 7 nucleotides match TRBD1. The CDR3 runs 13 residues. The V gene end was trimmed by 10 bases and the J gene end by 7 bases; junction bases not matched to a gene: 9. Germline-derived CDR1 and CDR2 are MDHEN and SYDVKM. The CDR3: CATPRDRDGELFF. The CDR3 nucleotides are TGTGCCACCCCCCGAGACAGGGACGGGGAGCTGTTTTTT.

This chain uses TRBV3-1 (or the pseudogene TRBV3-2) with TRBJ2-5, with a tentative D call TRBD2 (5 bases). Trimming removed 5 bases from V and 2 bases from J, with 9 bases in between. Germline lookup yields CDR1 LGHDT and CDR2 YNNKEL (reference sequence). This CDR3 has 13 residues. CDR3 sequence (DNA): TGTGCCAGCAGCTTTCGGGAACAAGAGACCCAGTACTTC. It yields the protein CASSFREQETQYF.

This clone was recorded a few times. This chain uses TRBV11-3 with TRBJ2-4; TRBD1 might be the D (5 bases). Trimming shortened V by 5 bases and J by 0 bases, and 26 bases separated the two germline ends. The CDR3 sequence is 20 residues long. Germline loops: CDR1 SGHNT, CDR2 YENEEA. This CDR3 reads CASSPRSGSVQGLAKNIQYF. As DNA, the CDR3 is TGTGCCAGCAGCCCGAGGTCGGGTTCGGTGCAGGGTTTAGCCAAAAACATTCAGTACTTC.

The V gene is TRBV27, the J gene TRBJ2-3; 11 bases align to TRBD2. Germline CDR1 and CDR2: MNHEY and SMNVEV (reference sequence). The CDR3 extends over 17 amino acids. The V segment lost 0 bases and the J segment 5 bases; nucleotides outside the gene matches: 7. The CDR3 DNA sequence: TGTGCCAGCAGTTTATCCCTAGCGGGGGGCTGGGTAGATACGCAGTATTTT. Its translation: CASSLSLAGGWVDTQYF.

A single count supports this clone. The J gene is TRBJ2-5, the V gene TRBV19; the D gene is possibly TRBD1 (6 bases). The CDR3 runs to 13 residues. CDR1 is LNHDA and CDR2 is SQIVND in the germline V gene (reference sequence). Trimming took 10 bases from V and 2 from J, leaving 14 bases between them. The CDR3 sequence is CATRGRGQETQYF. The DNA for the CDR3 is TGTGCCACCCGTGGCAGGGGTCAAGAGACCCAGTACTTC. Looking up the rest from reference TRBV19 and TRBJ2-5 gives the full variable domain: DGGITQSPKYLFRKEGQNVTLSCEQNLNHDAMYWYRQDPGQGLRLIYYSQIVNDFQKGDIAEGYSVSREKKESFPLTVTSAQKNPTAFYLCATRGRGQETQYFGPGTRLLVL.

The chain recombines TRBV7-9 with TRBJ2-1, with 7 bases fitting TRBD2. The trim removed 7 bases at V and 3 bases at J, leaving 6 bases unmatched. CDR1 SEHNR and CDR2 FQNEAQ come from the germline V gene (reference sequence). The CDR3 sequence is 14 residues long. CDR3 protein: CASTPGEGYNEQFF. The DNA of the CDR3 is TGTGCCAGCACCCCCGGGGAGGGCTACAATGAGCAGTTCTTC.

Written as DNA, the CDR3 is TGTGCCAGCAGTAAGGGACTAGCGTATGAGCAGTTCTTC. Amino acids: CASSKGLAYEQFF. The chain combines TRBV12-3 or TRBV12-4 with TRBJ2-1; TRBD2 matches at 10 bases. The CDR3 extends over 13 amino acids. After removal of 5 bases from V and 8 bases from J, the junction contained 3 bases not matched to a gene.

This chain joins TRBV7-9 and TRBJ1-2; 8 bases map to TRBD1. The CDR3 contains 17 residues. CDR1 is SEHNR and CDR2 is FQNEAQ in the germline V gene (reference sequence). The junction had 11 bases not matched to a gene; V was cut back by 1 base and J by 4 bases. CDR3 protein: CASSLGQGAVGPYGYTF. As DNA, the CDR3 is TGTGCCAGCAGCTTAGGGCAGGGGGCGGTAGGCCCCTATGGCTACACCTTC. The entire variable domain, with the rest obtained from reference TRBV7-9 and TRBJ1-2, is as follows: DTGVSQNPRHKITKRGQNVTFRCDPISEHNRLYWYRQTLGQGPEFLTYFQNEAQLEKSRLLSDRFSAERPKGSFSTLEIQRTEQGDSAMYLCASSLGQGAVGPYGYTFGSGTRLTVV.

Details on this clone: A read error may account for a junction end that differs from germline. The V gene is TRBV2, the J gene TRBJ1-2; perhaps TRBD1 as D (5 bases). The CDR3 is 11 amino acids. Germline V lookup: CDR1 SNHLY, CDR2 FYNNEI. The DNA for the CDR3 is TGTGCCAGCAGTGTTCGACAGCCTGCTCCCTTC. Translation: CASSVRQPAPF. Supplemented by reference TRBV2 and TRBJ1-2, the full variable domain reads EPEVTQTPSHQVTQMGQEVILRCVPISNHLYFYWYRQILGQKVEFLVSFYNNEISEKSEIFDDQFSVERPDGSNFTLKIRSTKLEDSAMYFCASSVRQPAPFGSGTRLTVV.

The chain combines TRBV7-9 with TRBJ2-7, with a possible D match to TRBD1 (5 bases). CDR1 and CDR2 from the germline V gene are SEHNR and FQNEAQ (reference sequence). V was shortened by 5 bases and J by 3 bases, with 14 bases between the two germline ends. There are 14 residues in the CDR3. The CDR3 region has the DNA TGTGCCAGCAGCCGTAATGCCCAGGGCTACGAGCAGTACTTC. Its translation is CASSRNAQGYEQYF.

This chain uses TRBV5-1 with TRBJ2-5; tentative D call: TRBD1 (6 bases). V lost 3 bases and J 5 bases, leaving 11 bases between the germline ends. This CDR3 is 13 amino acids long. Germline V lookup: CDR1 SGHRS, CDR2 YFSETQ. The CDR3 bases are TGCGCCAGCAGCTCACAGGGTTGGGAGACCCAGTACTTC. This encodes CASSSQGWETQYF.

The chain is built from TRBV2 and TRBJ2-2, with 12 bases lining up with TRBD2. Trimming removed 5 bases from V and 7 bases from J; junction bases left unmatched: 8. Germline CDR1 reads SNHLY; CDR2 reads FYNNEI. The CDR3 covers 16 residues. CDR3 in DNA: TGTGCCAGCAGTCGCCGACTAGCGGGAGAACTCGGGGAGCTGTTTTTT. This codes for CASSRRLAGELGELFF.

In nucleotides, the CDR3 is TGTGCCAGCAGCTATGGCGCGGGGACCTCCTACGAGCAGTACTTC. Translation: CASSYGAGTSYEQYF. This chain connects TRBV7-9 to TRBJ2-7, with TRBD2 as a possible D gene (6 bases). The germline gives CDR1 SEHNR, CDR2 FQNEAQ (reference sequence). CDR3 length equals 15 residues. Trimming pared 4 bases from V and 0 bases from J, leaving 13 bases between.

The V call is TRBV6-5, the J call TRBJ1-3; no firm D call. The CDR3 length is 13 residues. Trimming removed 7 bases from V and 7 bases from J, with 14 bases in between. Germline CDR1 is MNHEY and CDR2 is SVGAGI. The CDR3 DNA reads TGTGCCAGCACACGCGACTATATTAACACCATATATTTT. It specifies CASTRDYINTIYF.

V usage is TRBV6-2 or TRBV6-3 and J usage is TRBJ1-1; 9 nucleotides line up with TRBD1. In germline, CDR1 is MNHEY, CDR2 SVGEGT. The V and J ends lost 0 bases and 5 bases, in that order; junction bases with no gene match: 4. The CDR3 has 15 residues. The CDR3 reads CASSYSGTGRTEAFF. The CDR3 DNA reads as TGTGCCAGCAGTTACTCTGGGACAGGGAGGACTGAAGCTTTCTTT.

V and J are TRBV7-3 and TRBJ2-5, with TRBD2 identical over 9 bases. Germline values: CDR1 SGHTA, CDR2 FQGTGA. CDR3 length: 15 residues. Germline trimming cut 5 bases from V and 5 bases from J; bases unmatched to any gene: 9. CDR3 amino acids: CASSVQGLAGETQYF. DNA of the CDR3: TGTGCCAGCAGCGTTCAGGGACTAGCAGGGGAGACCCAGTACTTC.

The chain has TRBV12-3 or TRBV12-4 and TRBJ2-2, with D possibly TRBD2 on 6 matching bases. V lost 6 bases to trimming and J lost 7 bases, with 9 bases between them. The length of the CDR3 is 12 residues. The CDR3 sequence: CASSGSVGELFF. The CDR3 coding sequence is TGTGCCAGCAGCGGGAGTGTCGGGGAGCTGTTTTTT.

The chain carries TRBV7-9 and TRBJ1-2; the match to TRBD1 covers 10 bases. Trimming at V came to 8 bases and at J to 8 bases, leaving 11 bases not matched to a gene. Germline V CDR1 and CDR2: SEHNR, FQNEAQ (reference sequence). CDR3 length equals 14 residues. The CDR3 protein is CASGSDRGPGGYTF. CDR3 nucleotide sequence: TGTGCCAGCGGATCCGACAGGGGGCCGGGGGGCTACACCTTC.